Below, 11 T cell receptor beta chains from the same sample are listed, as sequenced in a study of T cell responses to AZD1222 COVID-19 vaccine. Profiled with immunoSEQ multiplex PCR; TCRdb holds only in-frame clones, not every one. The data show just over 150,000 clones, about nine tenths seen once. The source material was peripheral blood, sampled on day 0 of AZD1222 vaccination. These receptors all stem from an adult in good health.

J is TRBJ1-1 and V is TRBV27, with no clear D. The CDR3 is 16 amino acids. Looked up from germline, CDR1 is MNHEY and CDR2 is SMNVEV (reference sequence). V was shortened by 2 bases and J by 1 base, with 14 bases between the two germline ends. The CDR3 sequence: CASSLSGTAQNTEAFF. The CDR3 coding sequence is TGTGCCAGCAGTTTAAGTGGTACGGCTCAGAACACTGAAGCTTTCTTT.

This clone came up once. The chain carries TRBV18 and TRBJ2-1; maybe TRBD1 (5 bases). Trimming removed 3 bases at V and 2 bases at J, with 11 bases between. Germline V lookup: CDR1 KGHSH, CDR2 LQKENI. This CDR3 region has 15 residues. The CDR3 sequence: CASSPQGYPYNEQFF. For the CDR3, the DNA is TGTGCCAGCTCACCGCAGGGTTACCCCTACAATGAGCAGTTCTTC.

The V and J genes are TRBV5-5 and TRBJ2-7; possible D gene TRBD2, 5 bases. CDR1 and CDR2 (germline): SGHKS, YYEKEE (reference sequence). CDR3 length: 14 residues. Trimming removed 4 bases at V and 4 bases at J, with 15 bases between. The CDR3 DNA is TGTGCCAGCAGCCAAGAGGGAGTTGAGTACGAGCAGTACTTC. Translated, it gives CASSQEGVEYEQYF.

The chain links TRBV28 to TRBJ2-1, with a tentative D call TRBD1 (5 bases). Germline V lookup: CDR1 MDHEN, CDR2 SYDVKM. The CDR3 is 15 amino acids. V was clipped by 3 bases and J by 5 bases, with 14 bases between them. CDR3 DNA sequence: TGTGCCAGCAGTTTGTTTGGGGCAGGGAACAATGAGCAGTTCTTC. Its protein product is CASSLFGAGNNEQFF.

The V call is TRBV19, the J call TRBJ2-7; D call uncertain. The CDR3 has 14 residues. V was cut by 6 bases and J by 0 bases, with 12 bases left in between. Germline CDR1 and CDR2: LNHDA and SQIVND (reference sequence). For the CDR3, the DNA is TGTGCCAGTAGATTCCAGCAAAGCTCCTACGAGCAGTACTTC. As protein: CASRFQQSSYEQYF.

The CDR3 bases are TGTGCCAGCAGTTACGGTTCCGAGCTGTTTTTT. The encoded protein is CASSYGSELFF. The genes are TRBV6-5 and TRBJ2-2; D call uncertain. Per the germline V gene, CDR1 is MNHEY and CDR2 is SVGAGI. This CDR3 has 11 residues. Trimming removed 2 bases from V and 11 bases from J, with 6 bases in between.

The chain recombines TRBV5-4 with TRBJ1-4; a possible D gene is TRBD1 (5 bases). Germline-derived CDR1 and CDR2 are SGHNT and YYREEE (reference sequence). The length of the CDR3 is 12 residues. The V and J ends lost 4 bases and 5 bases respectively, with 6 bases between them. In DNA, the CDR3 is TGTGCCAGCAGCGACAGAAATGAAAAACTGTTTTTT. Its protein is CASSDRNEKLFF.

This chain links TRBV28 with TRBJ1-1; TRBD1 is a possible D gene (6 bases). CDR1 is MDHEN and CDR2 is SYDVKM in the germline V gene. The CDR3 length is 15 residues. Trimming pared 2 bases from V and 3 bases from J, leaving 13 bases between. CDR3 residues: CASSLEGGRYTEAFF. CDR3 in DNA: TGTGCCAGCAGTTTAGAAGGGGGGAGGTACACTGAAGCTTTCTTT.

CDR3 in DNA: TGTGCCAGCAGCAATAGTATCGCAAGGAAAAATCAGCCCCAGCATTTT. This encodes CASSNSIARKNQPQHF. The chain recombines TRBV21-1 with TRBJ1-5. TRBV21-1 is assigned pseudogene status. CDR3 size: 16 residues.

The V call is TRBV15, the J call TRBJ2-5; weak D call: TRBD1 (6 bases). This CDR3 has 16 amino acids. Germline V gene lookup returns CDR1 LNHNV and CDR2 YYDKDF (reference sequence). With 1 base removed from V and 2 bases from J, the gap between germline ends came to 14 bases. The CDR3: CATSRGRRQVQETQYF. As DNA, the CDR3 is TGTGCCACCAGCAGAGGTCGGAGACAGGTTCAAGAGACCCAGTACTTC.

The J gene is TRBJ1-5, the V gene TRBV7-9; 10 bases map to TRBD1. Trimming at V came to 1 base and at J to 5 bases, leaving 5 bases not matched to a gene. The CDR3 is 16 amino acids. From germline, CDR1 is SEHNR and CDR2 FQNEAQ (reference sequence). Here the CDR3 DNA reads TGTGCCAGCAGCTTAGGCTACGGGACAGGGGATCAGCCCCAGCATTTT. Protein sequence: CASSLGYGTGDQPQHF.